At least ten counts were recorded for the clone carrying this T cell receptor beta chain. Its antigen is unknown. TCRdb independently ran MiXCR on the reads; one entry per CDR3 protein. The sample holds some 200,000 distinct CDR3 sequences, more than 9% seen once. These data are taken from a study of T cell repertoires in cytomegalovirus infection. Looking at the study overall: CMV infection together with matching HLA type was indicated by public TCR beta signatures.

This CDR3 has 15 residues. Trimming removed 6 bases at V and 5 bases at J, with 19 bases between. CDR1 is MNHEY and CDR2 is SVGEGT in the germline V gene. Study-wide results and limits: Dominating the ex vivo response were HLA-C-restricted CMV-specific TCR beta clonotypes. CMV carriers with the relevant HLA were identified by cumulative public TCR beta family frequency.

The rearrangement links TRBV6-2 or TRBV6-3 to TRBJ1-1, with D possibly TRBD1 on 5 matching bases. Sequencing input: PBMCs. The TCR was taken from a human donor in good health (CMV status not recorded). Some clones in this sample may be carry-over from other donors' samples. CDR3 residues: CASSLFNPWGTEAFF. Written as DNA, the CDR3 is TGTGCCAGCAGCCTCTTTAACCCCTGGGGGACTGAAGCTTTCTTT.